This T cell receptor beta chain was recovered during a study of blood T cell repertoires in COVID-19. On the study more broadly: There were acute and convalescent COVID-19 samples, and they came from the United States, Italy and Spain. From T cells, B-cell-depleted T cells, or PBMCs came the material, which was cDNA or gDNA.

Germline-derived CDR1 and CDR2 are MNHEY and SVGAGI. The CDR3 spans 14 residues. With 0 bases removed from V and 2 bases from J, the gap between germline ends came to 8 bases. Per the original methods: Reference gene primer amplification gave estimated nucleated cell counts. Data came from immunoSEQ multiplex PCR; TCRdb stores just in-frame clones and leaves some out. V and J calls and clone size are copied from that table; D and trimming were computed from the DNA. Seen here are some 390,000 clones, around 87% observed once, and the top ten hold 3%. This rearrangement joins TRBV6-5 to TRBJ2-7; D is unclear. Material for sequencing was peripheral blood. The clonotype originates from a human donor in a cohort sampled during active COVID-19. The CDR3 nucleotides are TGTGCCAGCAGTTACTCGTCCCCCGCCTACGAGCAGTACTTC. This translates into CASSYSSPAYEQYF.